These T cell receptor beta chains were read from a single sample in a study of blood T cells in healthy people across ages. Via MiXCR, TCRdb re-called the 5' RACE reads, giving one row per CDR3 protein. The data contain around 780,000 distinct CDR3 sequences, approximately 53% of them singletons. The specimen sequenced was blood. The receptor set was obtained from a man between 40 and 49 years old in good health. Each CDR3 is given with its conserved first and last residue. A D gene is named only where the DNA matches it firmly. Size is omitted from some rows. Given values are once, few, many or a class for expanded clones.

DNA,CDR3,D,V,size,J
TGTGCCAGCTCACCATCGACAGGGTGGGAGACCCAGTACTTC,CASSPSTGWETQYF,TRBD1,TRBV18,.,TRBJ2-5
TGTGCCAGCAGATACAGGGGGGAGGCCGGGGAGCTGTTTTTT,CASRYRGEAGELFF,TRBD1,TRBV25-1,.,TRBJ2-2
TGCAGTGCTAGAGATTCCAGGGGAGCCCAAGAGACCCAGTACTTC,CSARDSRGAQETQYF,.,TRBV20-1,.,TRBJ2-5
TGTGCCAGCAGTTACCCCGGGACAGGTATCTCCTACAATGAGCAGTTCTTC,CASSYPGTGISYNEQFF,TRBD1,TRBV6-2/TRBV6-3,.,TRBJ2-1
TGTGCCAGCAGCTTAGAATGGGGCCCAGCCGAGCAGTACTTC,CASSLEWGPAEQYF,.,TRBV7-2,.,TRBJ2-7
TGTGCCAGCAGTGCGTCGGGCAATCAGCCCCAGCATTTT,CASSASGNQPQHF,.,TRBV2,few,TRBJ1-5
TGTGCCAGCAGTCTAATTGCGACAGCGGGAGGGGAAGGGGAGCAGTTCTTC,CASSLIATAGGEGEQFF,TRBD2,TRBV7-3,.,TRBJ2-1
TGCGCCAGCAGCCAAGCCTCGGGGGCGTACTATGGCTACACCTTC,CASSQASGAYYGYTF,.,TRBV4-3,.,TRBJ1-2
TGCGCCAGCGAAGCCTCTGGGGCCAACGTCCTGACTTTC,CASEASGANVLTF,.,TRBV4-1,.,TRBJ2-6
TGTGCTAGTGGTTTGGTGCTGGGGGCCCCCCTAAATGAGCAGTTCTTC,CASGLVLGAPLNEQFF,.,TRBV12-5,.,TRBJ2-1
TGTGCCAGCAGCGTAGCGGGCAGGGTCTCTGGGGCCAACGTCCTGACTTTC,CASSVAGRVSGANVLTF,.,TRBV9,.,TRBJ2-6
TGTGCCAGTAGTGAAGCCGGGACAGGGGACTATGGCTACACCTTC,CASSEAGTGDYGYTF,TRBD1,TRBV19,.,TRBJ1-2
TGTGCCAGCTCACCTTCCCCTGCGGGGGCCAACGTCCTGACTTTC,CASSPSPAGANVLTF,.,TRBV5-1,few,TRBJ2-6
TGCAGTGCTGGTAGCGGGGGGCCCACTATTAGGCATGAGCAGTTCTTC,CSAGSGGPTIRHEQFF,TRBD2,TRBV20-1,.,TRBJ2-1
TGTGCCATCAGCCGGACAGTTCACGAGCAGTACTTC,CAISRTVHEQYF,.,TRBV10-3,few,TRBJ2-7
TGTGCCAGCAGCTTCCCCAATCAGCCCCAGCATTTT,CASSFPNQPQHF,.,TRBV7-2,many,TRBJ1-5
TGTGCCAGCGCAAGAGTACAGGGCGTCACTGAAGCTTTCTTT,CASARVQGVTEAFF,.,TRBV6-5,.,TRBJ1-1
TGTGCCAGCAGCTTAGATCCGGGACACGAGCAGTACTTC,CASSLDPGHEQYF,.,TRBV11-2,.,TRBJ2-7
TGCGCCAGCAGCCACTACGCCGGGACCGTGGTAAATGAGCAGTTCTTC,CASSHYAGTVVNEQFF,.,TRBV4-3,.,TRBJ2-1
TGTGCCAGCAGCCTAGCGGGAGGATGGACAGATACGCAGTATTTT,CASSLAGGWTDTQYF,TRBD2,TRBV12-3/TRBV12-4,once,TRBJ2-3
TGTGCCAGCAGTTTAACTAAGCAGTACTTC,CASSLTKQYF,.,TRBV28,.,TRBJ2-5
TGTGCCAGCAGCGTAGCGGGCGGGAGCGGGGAGCTGTTTTTT,CASSVAGGSGELFF,TRBD2,TRBV9,few,TRBJ2-2
TGTGCCAGCAACGACAGGCAGAACTACGAGCAGTACTTC,CASNDRQNYEQYF,.,TRBV6-2/TRBV6-3,.,TRBJ2-7
TGTGCCAGCAGTCGGGACGGAGTCTCAGGGGAGCAGTACTTC,CASSRDGVSGEQYF,.,TRBV7-9,few,TRBJ2-7
TGCGCCAGCAGCTTGGTTCTAGCGGGGATGTTGGAGACCCAGTACTTC,CASSLVLAGMLETQYF,TRBD2,TRBV5-1,.,TRBJ2-5
TGTGCCAGCAGTTACTCGGTCGCCGGCACAGATGCGCAGTATTTT,CASSYSVAGTDAQYF,.,TRBV6-5,.,TRBJ2-3
TGTGCCAGCAGCCAAGGCCCACTAACCCAAGAGACCCAGTACTTC,CASSQGPLTQETQYF,.,TRBV3-1,.,TRBJ2-5
TGTGCCAGCAGCCAAGTACGGACCCCTGGGGAGCAGTACTTC,CASSQVRTPGEQYF,.,TRBV3-1,few,TRBJ2-5
TGTGCCTGGAGTACCGAAAGCAATCAGCCCCAGCATTTT,CAWSTESNQPQHF,.,TRBV30,.,TRBJ1-5
TGTGCCAGCCAAGACAGACTCACCGGGGAGCTGTTTTTT,CASQDRLTGELFF,.,TRBV6-5,.,TRBJ2-2
TGCGCCAGCTTACCGACTAGCGGGGGGCAGGATACGCAGTATTTT,CASLPTSGGQDTQYF,TRBD2,TRBV5-1,.,TRBJ2-3
TGTGCCAGCAGCAGGGCACAGGGTGACTACGAGCAGTACTTC,CASSRAQGDYEQYF,.,TRBV21-1,.,TRBJ2-7
TGCGCCAGCACACAGACAGGGGGCGGCCACGAGCAGTACTTC,CASTQTGGGHEQYF,TRBD1,TRBV5-1,.,TRBJ2-7
TGTGCCAGCAGTCTCTCATCTAGCGCTAGCTCCTACAATGAGCAGTTCTTC,CASSLSSSASSYNEQFF,.,TRBV27,.,TRBJ2-1
TGTGCCAGCAGCAACGCGGGGCAGTCGTTTTCACCCCTCCACTTT,CASSNAGQSFSPLHF,.,TRBV7-3,.,TRBJ1-6
TGTGCCAGCAGCCTCAGATTGCTAGGGGGGGAGCAGTTCTTC,CASSLRLLGGEQFF,.,TRBV7-2,once,TRBJ2-1
TGTGCCAACAGCTCCCTAGCGGGAGGGCCTGGCGAGCAGTACTTC,CANSSLAGGPGEQYF,TRBD2,TRBV11-2,once,TRBJ2-7
TGTGCCAGCAGTGACAGGGGAATGAACACTGAAGCTTTCTTT,CASSDRGMNTEAFF,TRBD1,TRBV6-6,.,TRBJ1-1
TGTGCCACCAGCAGAGACTTCGAGAGGGGGTCAGCTAATGAAAAACTGTTTTTT,CATSRDFERGSANEKLFF,.,TRBV15,.,TRBJ1-4
TGTGCCAGCAACACGGACAGGGAAGGGTCCTACGAGCAGTACTTC,CASNTDREGSYEQYF,TRBD1,TRBV7-9,few,TRBJ2-7
TGTGCTAGCAGCTTTGGAGCGGGAAATGAGCAGTTCTTC,CASSFGAGNEQFF,TRBD2,TRBV7-7,few,TRBJ2-1
TGTGCCAGCAGTAAAGGGACGGGACAGTTGCCCTACGAGCAGTACTTC,CASSKGTGQLPYEQYF,TRBD1,TRBV6-6,.,TRBJ2-7
TGTGCCAGCAGTGATGAGGGGACGACCACTGAAGCTTTCTTT,CASSDEGTTTEAFF,.,TRBV2,few,TRBJ1-1
TGTGCCAGCAGCTATGCGGGGGTTCAAGAGACCCAGTACTTC,CASSYAGVQETQYF,TRBD2,TRBV14,.,TRBJ2-5
TGTGCCAGCAGCCCCCCGTCCCAGAACACTGAAGCTTTCTTT,CASSPPSQNTEAFF,.,TRBV7-9,once,TRBJ1-1
TGTGCCAGCAGCTTAAGTAGCGCCGCCTACAATGAGCAGTTCTTC,CASSLSSAAYNEQFF,.,TRBV7-3,.,TRBJ2-1
TGTGCCAGCAGTTCTGGGACAGGAGTAGTCTCTGGGGCCAACGTCCTGACTTTC,CASSSGTGVVSGANVLTF,TRBD1,TRBV6-5,.,TRBJ2-6
TGTGCCAGCAGCCAAGGACTAGGGGGCTTTGAGACCCAGTACTTC,CASSQGLGGFETQYF,.,TRBV3-1,.,TRBJ2-5
TGTGCCAGCAGCCGGTCGGACAGGGCGAGCAATCAGCCCCAGCATTTT,CASSRSDRASNQPQHF,TRBD1,TRBV12-3/TRBV12-4,.,TRBJ1-5
TGTGCCAGCAGCTTAGTTTCCATTACCAATGAGCAGTTCTTC,CASSLVSITNEQFF,.,TRBV11-2,.,TRBJ2-1